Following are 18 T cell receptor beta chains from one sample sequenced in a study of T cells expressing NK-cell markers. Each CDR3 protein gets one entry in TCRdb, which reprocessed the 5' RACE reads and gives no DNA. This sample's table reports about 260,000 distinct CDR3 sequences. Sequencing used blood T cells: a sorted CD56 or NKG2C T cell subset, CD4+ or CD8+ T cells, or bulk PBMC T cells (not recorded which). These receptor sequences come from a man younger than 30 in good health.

The CDR3 reads CSASRGEGSSPLHF. The chain is built from TRBV20-1 and TRBJ1-6. Germline V gene data show CDR1 as DFQATT and CDR2 as SNEGSKA (reference sequence). The CDR3 loop spans 14 amino acids.

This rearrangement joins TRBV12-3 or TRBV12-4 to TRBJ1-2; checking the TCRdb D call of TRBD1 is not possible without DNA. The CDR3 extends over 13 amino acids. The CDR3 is CASSSRARYGYTF.

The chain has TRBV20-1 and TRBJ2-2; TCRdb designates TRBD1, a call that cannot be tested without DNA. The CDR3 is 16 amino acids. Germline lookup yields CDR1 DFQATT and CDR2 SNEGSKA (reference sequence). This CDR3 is CSARDSEGAPGGELFF.

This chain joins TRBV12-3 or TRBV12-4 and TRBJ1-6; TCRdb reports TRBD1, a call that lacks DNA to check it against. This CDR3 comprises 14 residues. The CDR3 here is CASRGTGNNSPLHF.

CDR3 residues: CSVEGSAAGYGYTF. The genes are TRBV29-1 and TRBJ1-2. From germline, CDR1 is SQVTM and CDR2 ANQGSEA. The CDR3 sequence is 14 residues long.

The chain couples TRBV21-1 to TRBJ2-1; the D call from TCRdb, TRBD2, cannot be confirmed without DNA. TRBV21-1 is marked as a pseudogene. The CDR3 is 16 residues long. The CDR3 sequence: CASSKESGDYYNEQFF.

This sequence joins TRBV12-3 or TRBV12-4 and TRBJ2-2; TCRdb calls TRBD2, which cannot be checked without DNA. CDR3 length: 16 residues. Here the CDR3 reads CASSPVGRRPIGELFF.

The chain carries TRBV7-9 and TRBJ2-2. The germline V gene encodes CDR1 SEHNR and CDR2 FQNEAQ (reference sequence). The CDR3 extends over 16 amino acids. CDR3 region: CASSLVAAFNTGELFF.

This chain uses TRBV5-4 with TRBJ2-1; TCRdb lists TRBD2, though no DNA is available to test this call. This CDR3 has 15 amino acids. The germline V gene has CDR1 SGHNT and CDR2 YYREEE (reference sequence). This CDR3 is CASSQLAGAPNEQFF.

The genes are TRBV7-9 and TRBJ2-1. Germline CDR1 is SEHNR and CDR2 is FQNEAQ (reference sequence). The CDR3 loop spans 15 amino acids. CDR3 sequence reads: CASSARLETGNEQFF.

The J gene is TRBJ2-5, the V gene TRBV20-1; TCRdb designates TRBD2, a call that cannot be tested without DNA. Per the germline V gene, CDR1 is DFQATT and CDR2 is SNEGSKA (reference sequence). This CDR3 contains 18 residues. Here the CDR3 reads CSARDAGTSGRIRETQYF.

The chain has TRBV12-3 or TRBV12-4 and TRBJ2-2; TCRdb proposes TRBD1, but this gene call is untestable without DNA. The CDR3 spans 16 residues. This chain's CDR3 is CASSPSAGTRVGELFF.

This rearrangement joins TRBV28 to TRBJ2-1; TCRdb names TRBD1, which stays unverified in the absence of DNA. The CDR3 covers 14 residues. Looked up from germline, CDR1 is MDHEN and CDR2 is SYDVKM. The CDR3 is CASSLPLSMNEQFF.

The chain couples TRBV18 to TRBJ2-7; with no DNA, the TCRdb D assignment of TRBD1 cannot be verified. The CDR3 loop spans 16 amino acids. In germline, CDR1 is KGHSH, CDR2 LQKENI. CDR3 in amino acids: CASSNLLRDRGNEQYF.

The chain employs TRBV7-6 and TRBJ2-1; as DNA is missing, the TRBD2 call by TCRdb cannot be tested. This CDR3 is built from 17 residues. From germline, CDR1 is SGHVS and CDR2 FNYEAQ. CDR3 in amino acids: CASSRTSGRASYNEQFF. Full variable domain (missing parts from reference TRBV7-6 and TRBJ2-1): GAGVSQSPRYKVTKRGQDVALRCDPISGHVSLYWYRQALGQGPEFLTYFNYEAQQDKSGLPNDRFSAERPEGSISTLTIQRTEQRDSAMYRCASSRTSGRASYNEQFFGPGTRLTVL.

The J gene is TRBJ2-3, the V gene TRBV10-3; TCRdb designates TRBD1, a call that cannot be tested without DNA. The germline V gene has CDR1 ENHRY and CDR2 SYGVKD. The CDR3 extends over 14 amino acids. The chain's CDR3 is CAISGRDTTDTQYF.

CDR3 residues: CASSIRPRLAKETQYF. This chain links TRBV5-1 with TRBJ2-5; TCRdb's D gene call, TRBD2, goes unchecked for lack of DNA. The CDR3 sequence is 16 residues long. Per the germline V gene, CDR1 is SGHRS and CDR2 is YFSETQ.

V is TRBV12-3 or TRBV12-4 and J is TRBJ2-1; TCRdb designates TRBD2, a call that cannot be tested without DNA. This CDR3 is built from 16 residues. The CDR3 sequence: CASSFLAGGRYNEQFF.